This TCR beta chain comes out of a study of T cell responses to AZD1222 COVID-19 vaccine (dated by TCRdb to the early 2020s). Regarding the complete study: AZD1222 recipients whose second dose came at about 4 weeks and those whose second dose came at about 12 weeks were combined into one group, since spike-specific TCR depth and breadth did not differ between the two schedules. A total of more than 230 trial participants underwent TCR sequencing, of whom 207 received two doses of AZD1222 and 26 received two doses of the MenACWY control vaccine. Trial participants were enrolled by age into subgroups of 18-55, 56-69 and 70-plus years, and approximately 150, 30 and 60 TCR-sequenced participants, respectively, were included in these subgroups.

The CDR3 regions of human TCRbeta chains were analyzed by immunosequencing. Per the original workflow: Repertoire TCRs were checked for matches against a reference library of SARS-CoV-2-specific TCRs that had been generated using the MIRA antigen-specificity platform. Breadth meant the fraction of unique TCRs that were SARS-CoV-2-associated, whereas depth meant the fraction of total T cells that were SARS-CoV-2-associated. Using the MIRA data, each spike-specific TCR was assigned both to the spike region to which the TCR was reactive and to a CD4 or CD8 class. Log10-transformed breadth and depth values were compared by one-way ANOVA with Sidak's multiple comparisons tests. TCRdb took over this immuneACCESS table, retaining in-frame rearrangements with V and J assigned. Such tables are incomplete; in checked studies, under half of the missing clones stem from an unresolved V gene, and the remainder is unexplained. That table furnishes V, J and clone size, whereas the DNA furnished D and trimming. In all, the sample holds about 85,000 clones, and 89% of those were seen once. Roughly 2.3% of the sample rests with the top ten.

A remark on this clone: Its cognate antigen has yet to be identified. No much larger clonotype is one base removed from it; base qualities were not supplied.

The CDR1 and CDR2 encoded by the germline V gene are SGHVS and FNYEAQ. From the cysteine through the phenylalanine, the CDR3 covers 17 amino acids. Solely the CDR3 DNA is kept, with 51 bases framed from the first base. V has 1 base trimmed and J has 4 bases trimmed; junction bases matching no gene number 9. The paper as a whole reports these results and caveats: CD4 TCRs associated with the vaccine covered the entire spike protein, and the dominant responses were in regions 160-218 and 743-854. In the small 56-69-year group, the increase in depth fell short of significance, most likely because of low power. Conclusions about previously exposed vaccinees are limited, since just a handful of AZD1222 recipients were seropositive for SARS-CoV-2 at baseline. A significant rise in spike-specific TCR breadth and depth was observed after two AZD1222 doses relative to day 0 and relative to MenACWY recipients. Because no samples from the day 14 peak response were available, repertoires could be characterized only after the peak T cell response. Participants were mostly white British and included more females than males, and it was suggested by the authors that clonal diversity may have been underestimated. Reportedly, almost half of the unique spike-specific TCRs recognized epitopes lying outside the regions that are mutated in the B.1.351 and B.1.1.7 variants.

The time point label on this specimen signifies: baseline before first vaccination. The vaccinee samples were drawn from two UK trials, COV001 and COV002, one of which was a single-blind randomized controlled phase 2/3 trial testing AZD1222 (ChAdOx1 nCoV-19) in healthy adults. For TCRbeta chain sequencing, PBMC samples were collected from trial participants at day 0 and at day 28 after the second dose. The material was peripheral blood, obtained on day 0 of AZD1222 vaccination. The receptor was derived from an adult in good health. Recombination linked TRBV7-6 to TRBJ1-4, with 7 bases in between that match TRBD1. The sequenced DNA is TGTGCCAGCAGCTTAGAACTGGAACAGGGGAGTAATGAAAAACTGTTTTTT. Translated, this gives CASSLELEQGSNEKLFF. The reference TRBV7-6 and TRBJ1-4 proteins fill in what lies around the CDR3, so the full variable domain reads GAGVSQSPRYKVTKRGQDVALRCDPISGHVSLYWYRQALGQGPEFLTYFNYEAQQDKSGLPNDRFSAERPEGSISTLTIQRTEQRDSAMYRCASSLELEQGSNEKLFFGSGTQLSVL.